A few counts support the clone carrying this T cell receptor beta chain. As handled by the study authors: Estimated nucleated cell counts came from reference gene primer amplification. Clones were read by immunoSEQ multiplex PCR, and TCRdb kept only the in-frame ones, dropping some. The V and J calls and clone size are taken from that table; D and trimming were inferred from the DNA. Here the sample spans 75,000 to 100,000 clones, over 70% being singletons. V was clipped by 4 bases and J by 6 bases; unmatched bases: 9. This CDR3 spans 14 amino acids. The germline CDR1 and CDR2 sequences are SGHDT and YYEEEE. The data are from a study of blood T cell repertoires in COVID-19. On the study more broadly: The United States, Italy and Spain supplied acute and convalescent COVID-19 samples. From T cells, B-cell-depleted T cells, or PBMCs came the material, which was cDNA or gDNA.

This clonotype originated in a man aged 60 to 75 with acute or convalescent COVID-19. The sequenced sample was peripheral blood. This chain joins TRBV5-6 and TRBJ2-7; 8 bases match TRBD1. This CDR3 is CASSPRGQVGEQYF. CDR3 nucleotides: TGTGCCAGCAGCCCACGGGGACAGGTGGGCGAGCAGTACTTC.